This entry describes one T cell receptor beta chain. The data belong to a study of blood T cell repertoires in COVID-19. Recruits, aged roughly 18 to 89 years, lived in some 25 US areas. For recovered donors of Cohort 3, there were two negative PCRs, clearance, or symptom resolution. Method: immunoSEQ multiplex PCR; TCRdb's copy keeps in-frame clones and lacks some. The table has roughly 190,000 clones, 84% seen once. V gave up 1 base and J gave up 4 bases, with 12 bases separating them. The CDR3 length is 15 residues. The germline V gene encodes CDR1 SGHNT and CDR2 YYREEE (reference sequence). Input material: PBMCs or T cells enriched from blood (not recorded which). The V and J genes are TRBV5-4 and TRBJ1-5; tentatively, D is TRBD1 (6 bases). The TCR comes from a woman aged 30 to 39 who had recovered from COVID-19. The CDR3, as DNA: TGTGCCAGCAGCTTGCAGGGGTCTAAAAATCAGCCCCAGCATTTT. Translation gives CASSLQGSKNQPQHF.